This TCR beta chain was recovered during a study of T cell repertoires in cytomegalovirus infection. Study in general: Recently identified HLA-C-restricted CMV epitopes were used, and well-studied HLA-B-restricted CMV epitopes were used as well. Based on public TCR beta signatures, there were indications of CMV infection and of a matching HLA type.

TCRdb reprocessed the reads via MiXCR and lists one record per CDR3 protein. The sample comprises 450,000 to 600,000 distinct CDR3 sequences, approximately 40% of which are singletons, and around two fifths rests with the top ten. This CDR3 has 13 amino acids. The V gene's germline CDR1 is SGHVS and CDR2 FNYEAQ. Overall study findings and caveats: Accumulated public TCR beta family frequency recognized individuals carrying CMV together with the relevant HLA. CMV-specific TCR beta clonotypes restricted by HLA-C were the ones dominating the ex vivo response.

Note on this clonotype: The antigen is undetermined. A read error may explain this, as a much larger clone is one base away.

Material: cultured PBMCs, obtained from culture after CMV antigen stimulation. The chain employs TRBV7-6 and TRBJ2-1; the D gene is possibly TRBD2 (5 bases). The origin of this receptor is a human donor in good health (CMV status not recorded). Some clones in this sample may be carry-over from other donors' samples. CDR3 region: CASNLGLSNEQFF. Here the CDR3 DNA reads TGTGCCAGCAACTTAGGACTGTCCAATGAGCAGTTCTTC.